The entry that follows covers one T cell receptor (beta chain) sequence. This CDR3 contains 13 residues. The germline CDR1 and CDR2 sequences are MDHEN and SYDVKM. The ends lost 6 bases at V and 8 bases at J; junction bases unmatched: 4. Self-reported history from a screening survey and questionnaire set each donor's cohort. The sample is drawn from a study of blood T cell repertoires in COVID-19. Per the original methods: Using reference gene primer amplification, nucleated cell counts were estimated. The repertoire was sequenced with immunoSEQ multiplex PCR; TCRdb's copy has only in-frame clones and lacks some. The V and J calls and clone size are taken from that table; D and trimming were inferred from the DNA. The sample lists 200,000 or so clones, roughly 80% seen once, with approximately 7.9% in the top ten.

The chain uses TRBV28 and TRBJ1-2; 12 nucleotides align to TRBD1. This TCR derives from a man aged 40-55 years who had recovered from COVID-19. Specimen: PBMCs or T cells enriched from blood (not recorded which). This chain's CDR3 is CASSYGTGGGYTF. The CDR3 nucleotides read TGTGCCAGCAGCTACGGGACAGGGGGCGGCTACACCTTC.